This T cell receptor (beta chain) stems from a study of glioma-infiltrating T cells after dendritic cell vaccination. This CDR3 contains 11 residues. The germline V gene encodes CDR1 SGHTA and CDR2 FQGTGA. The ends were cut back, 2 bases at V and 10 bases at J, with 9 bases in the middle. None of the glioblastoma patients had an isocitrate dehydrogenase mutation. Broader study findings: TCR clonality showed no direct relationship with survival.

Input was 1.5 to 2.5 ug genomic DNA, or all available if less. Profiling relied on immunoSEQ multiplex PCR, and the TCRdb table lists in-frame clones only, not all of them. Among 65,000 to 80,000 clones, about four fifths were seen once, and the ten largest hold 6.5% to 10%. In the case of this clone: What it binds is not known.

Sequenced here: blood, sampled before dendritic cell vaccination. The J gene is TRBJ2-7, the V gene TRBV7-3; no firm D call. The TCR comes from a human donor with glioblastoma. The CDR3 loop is CASSLGGLQYF. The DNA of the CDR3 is TGTGCCAGCAGCTTAGGCGGCCTACAGTACTTC.